Shown below are 21 T cell receptor beta chains from a single sample sequenced in a study of cytomegalovirus exposure and HLA in healthy donors. The PCR ran on 60 Vbeta and 13 Jbeta primers. TCRdb keeps only in-frame clones here, not all; method: immunoSEQ multiplex PCR. The sample has about 140,000 clones, around 80% seen once. The specimen was PBMCs. The receptors were sampled from a man aged 35 to 55 in good health and CMV-seronegative.

This clone was seen a few times. This rearrangement joins TRBV5-1 to TRBJ1-1; TRBD1 matches at 9 bases. Germline loops: CDR1 SGHRS, CDR2 YFSETQ. CDR3 size: 14 residues. J lost 4 bases, V lost 7 bases, and 8 bases had no gene match. This chain's CDR3 is CASLDRGIGTEAFF. CDR3 nucleotides: TGCGCCAGCCTCGACAGGGGGATAGGCACTGAAGCTTTCTTT.

The rearrangement links TRBV2 to TRBJ2-3; D is perhaps TRBD1 (5 bases). This CDR3 is built from 15 residues. Trimming shortened V by 3 bases and J by 4 bases, and 14 bases separated the two germline ends. In germline, CDR1 is SNHLY, CDR2 FYNNEI. Here the CDR3 reads CASSDRVLSSDTQYF. CDR3 DNA sequence: TGTGCCAGCAGTGACAGGGTCCTAAGCTCAGATACGCAGTATTTT.

This rearrangement joins TRBV6-1 to TRBJ1-5; 11 bases agree with TRBD1. Germline CDR1 is MNHNS and CDR2 is SASEGT. This CDR3 has 19 amino acids. V dropped 4 bases and J dropped 4; count of bases not matched to a gene: 15. CDR3 bases: TGTGCCAGCAGTGCTGAGCGACTAACCGGGACAGGGGGAAATCAGCCCCAGCATTTT. This sequence encodes CASSAERLTGTGGNQPQHF.

This clone was counted once. J is TRBJ2-5 and V is TRBV11-2; 14 bases are shared with TRBD2. CDR3 length equals 15 residues. Germline loops: CDR1 SGHAT, CDR2 FQNNGV. V trimming: 5 bases; J trimming: 4 bases; junction bases outside the gene matches: 3. The CDR3 here is CASSPGLAGGETQYF. The CDR3 DNA follows: TGTGCCAGCAGCCCAGGACTAGCGGGGGGAGAGACCCAGTACTTC.

V usage is TRBV5-8 and J usage is TRBJ1-3, with a tentative D call TRBD1 (6 bases). Germline V gene data show CDR1 as SGHTS and CDR2 as YDEGEE. Trimming removed 2 bases at V and 0 bases at J, with 12 bases between. The CDR3 has 16 residues. CDR3 nucleotides: TGTGCCAGCAGCTTCCAGACAGGCCTCTCTGGAAACACCATATATTTT. Its protein is CASSFQTGLSGNTIYF.

The V call is TRBV30, the J call TRBJ1-6, with 8 nucleotides matching TRBD1. Per germline, CDR1 GTSNPN and CDR2 SVGIG (reference sequence). Trimming took 5 bases from V and 4 from J; bases not matched to a gene: 7. The CDR3 runs to 15 residues. The CDR3 sequence is CAWHQGAGYNSPLHF. As DNA, the CDR3 is TGTGCCTGGCATCAGGGGGCAGGGTATAATTCACCCCTCCACTTT.

This clone turned up a few times. V is TRBV2 and J is TRBJ2-7, with TRBD1 identical over 7 bases. Looked up from germline, CDR1 is SNHLY and CDR2 is FYNNEI. The V segment lost 6 bases and the J segment 5 bases; nucleotides outside the gene matches: 10. The CDR3 contains 14 residues. The CDR3: CASRKQGNSDEQYF. The CDR3 DNA reads TGTGCCAGCAGGAAACAGGGGAATTCAGACGAGCAGTACTTC.

V and J are TRBV5-1 and TRBJ2-3; possible D gene TRBD1, 7 bases. The germline CDR1 and CDR2 sequences are SGHRS and YFSETQ. CDR3 length: 19 amino acids. Trimming took 0 bases from V and 0 from J, leaving 20 bases between them. The CDR3 coding sequence is TGCGCCAGCAGCTTGGCCCGCGGGACAGAATTACTGAGCACAGATACGCAGTATTTT. Amino acid sequence: CASSLARGTELLSTDTQYF.

The chain links TRBV5-6 to TRBJ2-7, with a weak D call TRBD2 (6 bases). Germline loops: CDR1 SGHDT, CDR2 YYEEEE. Trimming removed 4 bases from V and 0 bases from J, with 17 bases in between. This CDR3 comprises 16 residues. CDR3 sequence (DNA): TGTGCCAGCAGCCCCGGGTCTAGCGCGAGCTCCTACGAGCAGTACTTC. Protein product: CASSPGSSASSYEQYF.

The chain carries TRBV19 and TRBJ1-5; perhaps TRBD1 as D (5 bases). The V gene lost 2 bases and the J gene lost 4 bases, with 12 bases spanning the gap. In germline, CDR1 is LNHDA, CDR2 SQIVND (reference sequence). This CDR3 has 15 amino acids. The CDR3 spells CASSIHGAGNQPQHF. The DNA for the CDR3 is TGTGCCAGTAGTATACATGGGGCCGGGAATCAGCCCCAGCATTTT.

V is TRBV28 and J is TRBJ2-7; 8 bases line up with TRBD1. V dropped 6 bases and J dropped 2; count of bases not matched to a gene: 6. Germline CDR1 reads MDHEN; CDR2 reads SYDVKM. The CDR3 is 14 residues long. The CDR3 sequence: CASRPGQETYEQYF. In DNA, the CDR3 is TGTGCCAGCAGGCCGGGACAGGAGACCTACGAGCAGTACTTC.

The chain has TRBV11-2 and TRBJ2-5; 10 bases align to TRBD1. The V gene's germline CDR1 is SGHAT and CDR2 FQNNGV. CDR3 length: 15 amino acids. J was trimmed by 3 bases and V by 1 base; bases with no gene match: 2. The CDR3 nucleotides are TGTGCCAGCAGCTTAGGGGACAGGGGTAAAGAGACCCAGTACTTC. This encodes CASSLGDRGKETQYF.

The gene calls are TRBV7-2 and TRBJ1-5; no clear D. The CDR3 totals 14 residues. Germline lookup yields CDR1 SGHTA and CDR2 FQGNSA. The V gene lost 0 bases and the J gene lost 4 bases, with 7 bases spanning the gap. The chain's CDR3 is CASSLASVNQPQHF. For the CDR3, the DNA is TGTGCCAGCAGCTTAGCCTCGGTGAATCAGCCCCAGCATTTT.

This clone was detected a few times. This CDR3 reads CASTGTINNEQFF. In nucleotides, the CDR3 is TGTGCCAGTACCGGGACTATCAACAATGAGCAGTTCTTC. V is TRBV19 and J is TRBJ2-1, with 7 bases lining up with TRBD2. The CDR3 consists of 13 residues. V gave up 7 bases and J gave up 5 bases; unmatched junction bases: 5. Looked up from germline, CDR1 is LNHDA and CDR2 is SQIVND (reference sequence).

V usage is TRBV6-6 and J usage is TRBJ1-1; 10 bases match TRBD1. J gave up 11 bases and V 6 bases, and 12 bases lay outside the gene matches. In germline, CDR1 is MNHNY, CDR2 SVGAGI (reference sequence). The CDR3 extends over 14 amino acids. CDR3 sequence (DNA): TGTGCCAGCAGCCCCGAAGGGACAGGGGCTGTGGCTTTCTTT. Its translation is CASSPEGTGAVAFF.

This clone turned up a few times. J is TRBJ2-7 and V is TRBV7-2; TRBD2 agrees at 8 bases. CDR3 size: 14 residues. Germline-derived CDR1 and CDR2 are SGHTA and FQGNSA. V shed 8 bases and J 1 base; nucleotides not matched to a gene: 7. The CDR3, as DNA: TGTGCCAGCTCCCGGGGGGGGGTATCCTACGAGCAGTACTTC. Protein sequence: CASSRGGVSYEQYF.

This chain's CDR3 is CASSLDRKETQYF. The CDR3 nucleotides read TGTGCCAGCAGTCTTGACAGGAAAGAGACCCAGTACTTC. The rearrangement links TRBV5-4 to TRBJ2-5; perhaps TRBD1 as D (6 bases). The germline gives CDR1 SGHNT, CDR2 YYREEE (reference sequence). The germline V and J ends were trimmed by 5 bases and 3 bases, with 11 bases remaining between them. This CDR3 is 13 amino acids long.

This chain uses TRBV7-9 with TRBJ1-5; 11 bases are a match to TRBD1. The CDR3 extends over 13 amino acids. V dropped 4 bases and J dropped 7; count of bases not matched to a gene: 0. Germline CDR1 reads SEHNR; CDR2 reads FQNEAQ (reference sequence). The CDR3 here is CASSWDRGQPQHF. The CDR3 DNA follows: TGTGCCAGCAGCTGGGACAGGGGGCAGCCCCAGCATTTT.

The V call is TRBV5-1, the J call TRBJ1-6; TRBD1 agrees at 7 bases. Germline V gives CDR1 SGHRS, CDR2 YFSETQ. Losses at the gene ends were 6 bases for V and 9 bases for J; bases not matched to a gene: 12. CDR3 length: 15 residues. CDR3 protein: CASNPGGFNRSPLHF. The CDR3, as DNA: TGCGCCAGCAACCCAGGGGGGTTTAACCGTTCACCCCTCCACTTT.

The table lists this clone with a few counts. The chain recombines TRBV6-5 with TRBJ1-1, with no clear D. V was clipped by 4 bases and J by 0 bases, with 12 bases between them. The germline V gene encodes CDR1 MNHEY and CDR2 SVGAGI. The CDR3 is 15 residues long. The chain's CDR3 is CASSFKWSVNTEAFF. CDR3 in DNA: TGTGCCAGCAGTTTCAAATGGAGCGTGAACACTGAAGCTTTCTTT.

This chain connects TRBV28 to TRBJ2-7; the match to TRBD2 covers 10 bases. The CDR3 is made up of 15 amino acids. Germline CDR1 MDHEN, CDR2 SYDVKM. The V and J ends lost 7 bases and 12 bases, in that order; junction bases with no gene match: 18. Here the CDR3 DNA reads TGTGCCAGCACTCCCAGGAGCCGCCCCGGGACTAGCGTGTACTTC. It yields the protein CASTPRSRPGTSVYF. The variable domain in full, with the rest retrieved from reference TRBV28 and TRBJ2-7, is DVKVTQSSRYLVKRTGEKVFLECVQDMDHENMFWYRQDPGLGLRLIYFSYDVKMKEKGDIPEGYSVSREKKERFSLILESASTNQTSMYLCASTPRSRPGTSVYFGPGTRLTVT.